Listed below are T cell receptor beta chains from one sample, sequenced in a study of T-cell reconstitution after alpha-beta-depleted transplantation in children. One entry per CDR3 protein, called by TCRdb with MiXCR from the PCR reads. This table holds approximately 270,000 distinct CDR3 sequences, about 24% found once. This specimen was PBMCs, mostly from graft donor cells, taken 360 days after TCRalphabeta/CD19-depleted stem cell transplant. The receptors shown here come from a female patient aged 2-9 years who had a stem cell transplant for congenital amegakaryocytic thrombocytopenia, so the T cells may come from the graft donor. Both conserved end residues are part of each CDR3. A D gene is named only where the DNA matches it firmly. Only some rows state a clone size, as once, few, many or a class for expanded clones.

J gene: TRBJ2-3; D gene: TRBD2; V gene: TRBV12-3/TRBV12-4; clone size: many; CDR3 DNA: TGTGCCAGCAGTTACCGACTAGCGGGTCAAAGCACAGATACGCAGTATTTT; CDR3 protein: CASSYRLAGQSTDTQYF
J gene: TRBJ2-7; D gene: NA; V gene: TRBV25-1; clone size: many; CDR3 DNA: TGTGCCAGCAGTACAACCTACGAGCAGTACTTC; CDR3 protein: CASSTTYEQYF
J gene: TRBJ2-1; D gene: NA; V gene: TRBV5-1; clone size: few; CDR3 DNA: TGCGCCAGCAGCTTGGGAGATTACAATGAGCAGTTCTTC; CDR3 protein: CASSLGDYNEQFF
J gene: TRBJ2-1; D gene: NA; V gene: TRBV4-1; clone size: few; CDR3 DNA: TGCGCCAGCAGCCAAGATTTTCGGCAGGCCTACAATGAGCAGTTCTTC; CDR3 protein: CASSQDFRQAYNEQFF
J gene: TRBJ2-4; D gene: NA; V gene: TRBV2; clone size: few; CDR3 DNA: TGTGCCAGCAGTGATTTCAACATTCAGTACTTC; CDR3 protein: CASSDFNIQYF
J gene: TRBJ1-2; D gene: NA; V gene: TRBV27; clone size: NA; CDR3 DNA: TGTGCCAGCAGCCTCTCCGGGACGGCGAGCTATGGCTACACCTTC; CDR3 protein: CASSLSGTASYGYTF
J gene: TRBJ1-3; D gene: TRBD1; V gene: TRBV7-2; clone size: few; CDR3 DNA: TGTGCCAGCAGCTTAGTAGGGACAGGGTCTGGAAACACCATATATTTT; CDR3 protein: CASSLVGTGSGNTIYF
J gene: TRBJ2-3; D gene: NA; V gene: TRBV7-9; clone size: few; CDR3 DNA: TGTGCCAGCAGCTTATTTGTCTCAGATACGCAGTATTTT; CDR3 protein: CASSLFVSDTQYF
J gene: TRBJ1-1; D gene: NA; V gene: TRBV5-1; clone size: few; CDR3 DNA: TGCGCCAGCAGCTTGGGGGTCCCGAACACTGAAGCTTTCTTT; CDR3 protein: CASSLGVPNTEAFF
J gene: TRBJ2-7; D gene: TRBD1; V gene: TRBV15; clone size: few; CDR3 DNA: TGTGCCACCATCGAAAGACAGGGTGGCGAGCAGTACTTC; CDR3 protein: CATIERQGGEQYF
J gene: TRBJ2-1; D gene: NA; V gene: TRBV3-1; clone size: NA; CDR3 DNA: TGTGCCAGCAGCCAAGATGCGGAAGACAATGAGCAGTTCTTC; CDR3 protein: CASSQDAEDNEQFF
J gene: TRBJ2-1; D gene: NA; V gene: TRBV20-1; clone size: few; CDR3 DNA: TGCAGTGCTAGACGGGTCCTAACGGGTGAGCAGTTCTTC; CDR3 protein: CSARRVLTGEQFF
J gene: TRBJ2-2; D gene: NA; V gene: TRBV5-1; clone size: NA; CDR3 DNA: TGCGCCAGCAGCCTAGATCTCATAGAGAACACCGGGGAGCTGTTTTTT; CDR3 protein: CASSLDLIENTGELFF
J gene: TRBJ1-1; D gene: NA; V gene: TRBV4-1; clone size: few; CDR3 DNA: TGCGCCAGCAGCCAAGTAGAGGGGTCCACTGAAGCTTTCTTT; CDR3 protein: CASSQVEGSTEAFF
J gene: TRBJ2-7; D gene: NA; V gene: TRBV29-1; clone size: few; CDR3 DNA: TGCAGCGTCAAGGAGGGGTCGGGCCCGGTTTCACTCTACGAGCAGTACTTC; CDR3 protein: CSVKEGSGPVSLYEQYF
J gene: TRBJ2-3; D gene: NA; V gene: TRBV5-4; clone size: few; CDR3 DNA: TGTGCCAGCAGCTTGGCCAGGACAGCCACAGATACGCAGTATTTT; CDR3 protein: CASSLARTATDTQYF
J gene: TRBJ2-1; D gene: NA; V gene: TRBV11-1; clone size: NA; CDR3 DNA: TGTGCCAGCAGCCGCTTTAGGAACGCTCCGCAGGGAGAGCAGTTCTTC; CDR3 protein: CASSRFRNAPQGEQFF
J gene: TRBJ2-5; D gene: NA; V gene: TRBV11-2; clone size: few; CDR3 DNA: TGTGCCAGCAGCTTGGAGGACGGGGAGACCCAGTACTTC; CDR3 protein: CASSLEDGETQYF
J gene: TRBJ1-2; D gene: NA; V gene: TRBV12-3/TRBV12-4; clone size: few; CDR3 DNA: TGTGCCACCGGCGGTCAGGGGCCCTATGGCTACACCTTC; CDR3 protein: CATGGQGPYGYTF
J gene: TRBJ2-7; D gene: TRBD1; V gene: TRBV5-6; clone size: NA; CDR3 DNA: TGTGCCAGCAGCCAAGACAGGGGAGGCGAGCAGTACTTC; CDR3 protein: CASSQDRGGEQYF
J gene: TRBJ2-6; D gene: TRBD2; V gene: TRBV5-6; clone size: NA; CDR3 DNA: TGTGCCAGCAGGCATCGGACTAGCGGGGGATTTAACAGGGCCAACGTCCTGACTTTC; CDR3 protein: CASRHRTSGGFNRANVLTF
J gene: TRBJ1-4; D gene: NA; V gene: TRBV20-1; clone size: NA; CDR3 DNA: TGCAGTGCTAGAGTCGGCTGGGAAAAACTGTTTTTT; CDR3 protein: CSARVGWEKLFF
J gene: TRBJ1-1; D gene: NA; V gene: TRBV27; clone size: NA; CDR3 DNA: TGTGCCAGCAGGCCGACAGGCTCCCTGGGGGCTTTCTTT; CDR3 protein: CASRPTGSLGAFF
J gene: TRBJ2-4; D gene: TRBD2; V gene: TRBV6-2/TRBV6-3; clone size: NA; CDR3 DNA: TGTGCCAGCAGTTCCGATTGGCGGAGCGGGACCAAAAACATTCAGTACTTC; CDR3 protein: CASSSDWRSGTKNIQYF
J gene: TRBJ2-3; D gene: TRBD1; V gene: TRBV29-1; clone size: many; CDR3 DNA: TGCAGCGTTGAACAGGGGGCTAGCACAGATACGCAGTATTTT; CDR3 protein: CSVEQGASTDTQYF
J gene: TRBJ1-2; D gene: TRBD1; V gene: TRBV4-3; clone size: NA; CDR3 DNA: TGCGCCAGCAGCCTCTCCGGGACAGATGGATATGGCTACACCTTC; CDR3 protein: CASSLSGTDGYGYTF
J gene: TRBJ1-2; D gene: NA; V gene: TRBV10-3; clone size: few; CDR3 DNA: NA; CDR3 protein: CAISDYLAVDNYGYTF